This T cell receptor beta chain was sequenced for a study of T-cell memory formation after mild COVID-19. V lost 4 bases to trimming and J lost 4 bases; unmatched junction nucleotides: 7. The CDR3 loop spans 15 amino acids. In germline, CDR1 is SGHRS, CDR2 YFSETQ. Findings and caveats of the study: Clones contracting across day 15 to 85 had a balanced CD4/CD8 profile; later expanding clones leaned CD4+. Researchers found some responding clones in pre-infection memory, a sign that cross-reactive memory joined.

As regards this clonotype: Antigen unknown.

MiXCR, applied by TCRdb to the 5' RACE reads, yields one record per CDR3 protein. The sample has 75,000 to 95,000 distinct CDR3 sequences; over 13% are singletons. The rearrangement links TRBV5-1 to TRBJ2-3, with 9 nucleotides matching TRBD2. The receptor was derived from a man aged 18 to 35 who had mild COVID-19 (a few samples of this study predate the infection). Cell type and time point are not known. Sequencing used PBMCs or a T cell subset sorted from them (not recorded which). CDR3 in amino acids: CASSLLGGGADTQYF. CDR3 nucleotide sequence: TGCGCCAGCAGCCTACTTGGCGGGGGGGCAGATACGCAGTATTTT.